A single T cell receptor beta chain is shown here with its context. Libraries were prepared by immunoSEQ multiplex PCR; TCRdb keeps only in-frame clonotypes and omits some of them. The data contain about 25,000 clones, approximately 92% of them singletons. The sample comes from a study of T cells in localized non-small cell lung cancer. Losses at the gene ends were 4 bases for V and 4 bases for J; bases not matched to a gene: 7. Germline loops: CDR1 MNHNS, CDR2 SASEGT. This CDR3 region has 17 residues. The chain combines TRBV6-1 with TRBJ2-2, with 12 bases aligning to TRBD2. This receptor was obtained from a man aged 40 to 69 with stage III squamous cell lung carcinoma. The sequences come from peripheral blood, collected before any cancer treatment. CDR3 DNA: TGTGCCAGCAGTGTCCTAGCGGGGGGGCCGAGCACCGGGGAGCTGTTTTTT. Amino acids: CASSVLAGGPSTGELFF.